Below, one T cell receptor (beta chain) is given with its context. Only in-frame clones appear in the TCRdb table, and some are missing; sequencing was by immunoSEQ multiplex PCR. The repertoire holds some 22,000 clones, with about 85% as singletons. The sample belongs to a study of T cell changes during pregnancy in multiple sclerosis. Germline-derived CDR1 and CDR2 are SGHRS and YFSETQ. CDR3 size: 17 residues. V trimming: 0 bases; J trimming: 1 base; junction bases outside the gene matches: 9. The receptor was isolated from a female donor with multiple sclerosis, enrolled in a pregnancy study. The genes are TRBV5-1 and TRBJ1-2, with TRBD1 identical over 7 bases. The specimen comprised CD8+ T cells from peripheral blood mononuclear cells, sampled before pregnancy. CDR3 protein: CASSLERDSPFNYGYTF. CDR3 DNA: TGCGCCAGCAGCTTGGAGAGGGACAGTCCCTTTAACTATGGCTACACCTTC. The full variable domain, its missing parts supplied by reference TRBV5-1 and TRBJ1-2, is KAGVTQTPRYLIKTRGQQVTLSCSPISGHRSVSWYQQTPGQGLQFLFEYFSETQRNKGNFPGRFSGRQFSNSRSEMNVSTLELGDSALYLCASSLERDSPFNYGYTFGSGTRLTVV.